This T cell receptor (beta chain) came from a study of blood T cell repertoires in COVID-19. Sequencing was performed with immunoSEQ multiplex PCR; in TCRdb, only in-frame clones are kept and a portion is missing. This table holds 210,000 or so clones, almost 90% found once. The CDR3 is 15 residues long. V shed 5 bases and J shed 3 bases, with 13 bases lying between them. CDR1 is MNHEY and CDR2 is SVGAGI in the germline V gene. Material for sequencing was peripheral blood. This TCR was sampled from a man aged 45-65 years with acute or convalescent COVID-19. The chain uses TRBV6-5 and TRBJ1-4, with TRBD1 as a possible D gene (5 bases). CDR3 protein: CASSTGRWANEKLFF. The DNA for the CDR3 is TGTGCCAGCAGTACAGGCCGTTGGGCTAATGAAAAACTGTTTTTT.